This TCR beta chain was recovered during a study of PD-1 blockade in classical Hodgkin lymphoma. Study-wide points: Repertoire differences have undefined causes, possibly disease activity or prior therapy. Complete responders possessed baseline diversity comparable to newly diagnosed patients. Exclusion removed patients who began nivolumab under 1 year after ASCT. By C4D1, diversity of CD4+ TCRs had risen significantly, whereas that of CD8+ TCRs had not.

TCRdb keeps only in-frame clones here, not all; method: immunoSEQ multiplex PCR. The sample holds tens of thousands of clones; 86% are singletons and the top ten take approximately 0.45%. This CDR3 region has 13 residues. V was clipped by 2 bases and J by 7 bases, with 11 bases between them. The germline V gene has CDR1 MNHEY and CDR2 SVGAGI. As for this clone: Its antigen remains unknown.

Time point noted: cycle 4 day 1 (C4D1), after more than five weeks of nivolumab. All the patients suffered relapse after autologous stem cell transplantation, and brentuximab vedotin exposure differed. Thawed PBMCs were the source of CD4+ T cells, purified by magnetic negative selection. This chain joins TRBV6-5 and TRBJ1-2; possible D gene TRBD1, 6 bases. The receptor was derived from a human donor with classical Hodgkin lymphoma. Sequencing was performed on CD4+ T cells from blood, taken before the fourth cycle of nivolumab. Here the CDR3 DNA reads TGTGCCAGCAGTTACGGGGGGCTCAGTGGCTACACCTTC. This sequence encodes CASSYGGLSGYTF.